These 14 T cell receptor beta chains were all obtained from the same sample, sequenced in a study of blood T cell repertoires in COVID-19 (dated by TCRdb to 2020 to 2021). Library preparation used the immunoSEQ multiplex PCR assay. The source is immuneACCESS, and TCRdb retained only in-frame sequences with V and J called. Part of the clones is not carried over; for the studies checked, unresolved V genes explain less than half of this, and the remainder is unexplained. Here the sample has 400,000 to 450,000 clones; around nine tenths occur a single time. The top ten constitute about 0.91% of the sample. Sample: peripheral blood. Receptors were obtained from a man younger than 35 with COVID-19, enrolled during active disease.

This chain connects TRBV7-8 to TRBJ2-2; D unclear. The V end was cut by 5 bases, the J end by 6 bases, with 7 bases between. The CDR3 covers 12 residues. CDR1 is SGHVS and CDR2 is FQNEAQ in the germline V gene. The CDR3, as DNA: TGTGCCAGCAGCATCCGTCCCGGGGAGCTGTTTTTT. Translated: CASSIRPGELFF.

The chain recombines TRBV12-5 with TRBJ1-1; D is uncertain. Trimming pared 0 bases from V and 1 base from J, leaving 12 bases between. CDR3 size: 16 residues. From germline, CDR1 is LGHNT and CDR2 FRNRAP. The CDR3 nucleotides are TGTGCTAGTGGTTTGGTTCTACGGGTCCCGAACACTGAAGCTTTCTTT. This sequence encodes CASGLVLRVPNTEAFF. Together with reference TRBV12-5 and TRBJ1-1, the CDR3 gives the full variable domain: DARVTQTPRHKVTEMGQEVTMRCQPILGHNTVFWYRQTMMQGLELLAYFRNRAPLDDSGMPKDRFSAEMPDATLATLKIQPSEPRDSAVYFCASGLVLRVPNTEAFFGQGTRLTVV.

The chain combines TRBV11-2 with TRBJ2-1, with 7 bases that match TRBD1. The CDR3 consists of 15 residues. Germline CDR1 is SGHAT and CDR2 is FQNNGV. With V trimmed by 1 base and J by 3 bases, 3 bases remained unmatched. CDR3 sequence: CASSLVGGFYNEQFF. DNA for the CDR3: TGTGCCAGCAGCTTAGTAGGGGGCTTCTACAATGAGCAGTTCTTC.

The chain uses TRBV6-5 and TRBJ1-2; TRBD1 agrees at 7 bases. The germline V gene encodes CDR1 MNHEY and CDR2 SVGAGI. Trimming removed 8 bases from V and 5 bases from J; junction bases left unmatched: 11. CDR3 length equals 14 residues. CDR3 DNA: TGTGCCAGCGTACAGGGGTCGACCTATTATGGCTACACCTTC. It translates to CASVQGSTYYGYTF.

Concerning this clone itself: At the DNA level, this CDR3 is encoded by other sequences in the same sample as well. The rearrangement uses TRBV7-2 and TRBJ2-2; TRBD2 matches at 9 bases. Germline V gene lookup returns CDR1 SGHTA and CDR2 FQGNSA. This CDR3 contains 16 residues. Losses at the gene ends were 2 bases for V and 2 bases for J; bases not matched to a gene: 3. As DNA, the CDR3 is TGTGCCAGCAGCTTATCTAGCGGGGCTAACACCGGGGAGCTGTTTTTT. Protein: CASSLSSGANTGELFF. Using reference TRBV7-2 and TRBJ2-2 for the parts outside the CDR3, the full variable domain is GAGVSQSPSNKVTEKGKDVELRCDPISGHTALYWYRQSLGQGLEFLIYFQGNSAPDKSGLPSDRFSAERTGGSVSTLTIQRTQQEDSAVYLCASSLSSGANTGELFFGEGSRLTVL.

The rearrangement uses TRBV12-3 or TRBV12-4 and TRBJ2-7; 7 bases map to TRBD2. V lost 5 bases to trimming and J lost 3 bases; unmatched junction nucleotides: 4. The CDR3 has 13 residues. As DNA, the CDR3 is TGTGCCAGCAGTCGGCTAGCGGACTACGAGCAGTACTTC. It translates to CASSRLADYEQYF.

Details on this clone: The same CDR3 can be traced to other DNA sequences in this sample. The rearrangement uses TRBV4-1 and TRBJ2-7; D gene uncertain. This CDR3 is 15 amino acids long. Trimming removed 3 bases at V and 0 bases at J, with 12 bases between. Per the germline V gene, CDR1 is MGHRA and CDR2 is YSYEKL. The CDR3 nucleotides are TGCGCCAGCAGCCAGGCCAGTGGTCCCTCCTACGAGCAGTACTTC. Translated, it gives CASSQASGPSYEQYF.

This clone was seen once. The chain joins TRBV24-1 to TRBJ2-3; no reliable D call. V was cut by 0 bases and J by 6 bases, with 12 bases left in between. CDR3 length: 15 residues. Germline values: CDR1 KGHDR, CDR2 SFDVKD. The CDR3 is CATSDLTAPGDTQYF. The CDR3 region has the DNA TGTGCCACCAGTGATTTGACAGCCCCCGGCGATACGCAGTATTTT.

CDR3 DNA sequence: TGTGCCAGCAGATCCGGACAGGGAGGGTACTATGGCTACACCTTC. Translated, it gives CASRSGQGGYYGYTF. V gene TRBV5-4 combines with J gene TRBJ1-2; 8 positions agree with TRBD1. The V gene end was trimmed by 5 bases and the J gene end by 3 bases; junction bases not matched to a gene: 9. The CDR3 consists of 15 residues. The germline V gene encodes CDR1 SGHNT and CDR2 YYREEE (reference sequence).

As concerns this clone: The sample holds other DNA sequences that translate to the same CDR3. This sequence joins TRBV2 and TRBJ2-7; no clear D. CDR3 size: 12 residues. With 2 bases removed from V and 3 bases from J, the gap between germline ends came to 5 bases. CDR1 SNHLY and CDR2 FYNNEI come from the germline V gene. As DNA, the CDR3 is TGTGCCAGCAGTGAACGGGTCTACGAGCAGTACTTC. Translation: CASSERVYEQYF.

The rearrangement uses TRBV4-1 and TRBJ1-2; D remains ambiguous. V was trimmed by 1 base and J by 6 bases, leaving 15 bases between them. The CDR3 is 15 residues long. Germline V gene lookup returns CDR1 MGHRA and CDR2 YSYEKL. In DNA, the CDR3 is TGCGCCAGCAGCCAAGTGGCGGGGTCCTTACATGGCTACACCTTC. Protein sequence: CASSQVAGSLHGYTF.

This chain connects TRBV10-3 to TRBJ1-2, with D possibly being TRBD1 (5 bases). The CDR3 runs to 13 residues. Looked up from germline, CDR1 is ENHRY and CDR2 is SYGVKD. Trimming pared 4 bases from V and 6 bases from J, leaving 12 bases between. The CDR3 region is CAISGDLDHGYTF. The CDR3 nucleotides read TGTGCCATCAGTGGGGACTTGGACCATGGCTACACCTTC.

The rearrangement uses TRBV6-5 and TRBJ1-3; D may be TRBD1 (5 bases). There are 15 residues in the CDR3. The ends were cut back, 7 bases at V and 0 bases at J, with 13 bases in the middle. Per germline, CDR1 MNHEY and CDR2 SVGAGI. The CDR3 is CASKRDGYSGNTIYF. As DNA, the CDR3 is TGTGCCAGCAAGCGGGACGGATACTCTGGAAACACCATATATTTT.

This chain uses TRBV11-3 with TRBJ2-1, with D maybe TRBD1 (5 bases). Looked up from germline, CDR1 is SGHNT and CDR2 is YENEEA. The CDR3 contains 15 residues. Trimming left V 1 base short and J 7 bases short, with 14 bases between. CDR3 protein: CASSLVPLGANEQFF. CDR3 sequence (DNA): TGTGCCAGCAGCTTAGTCCCCCTAGGGGCTAATGAGCAGTTCTTC. Based on the CDR3 plus reference TRBV11-3 and TRBJ2-1, the full variable domain is EAGVVQSPRYKIIEKKQPVAFWCNPISGHNTLYWYLQNLGQGPELLIRYENEEAVDDSQLPKDRFSAERLKGVDSTLKIQPAELGDSAVYLCASSLVPLGANEQFFGPGTRLTVL.